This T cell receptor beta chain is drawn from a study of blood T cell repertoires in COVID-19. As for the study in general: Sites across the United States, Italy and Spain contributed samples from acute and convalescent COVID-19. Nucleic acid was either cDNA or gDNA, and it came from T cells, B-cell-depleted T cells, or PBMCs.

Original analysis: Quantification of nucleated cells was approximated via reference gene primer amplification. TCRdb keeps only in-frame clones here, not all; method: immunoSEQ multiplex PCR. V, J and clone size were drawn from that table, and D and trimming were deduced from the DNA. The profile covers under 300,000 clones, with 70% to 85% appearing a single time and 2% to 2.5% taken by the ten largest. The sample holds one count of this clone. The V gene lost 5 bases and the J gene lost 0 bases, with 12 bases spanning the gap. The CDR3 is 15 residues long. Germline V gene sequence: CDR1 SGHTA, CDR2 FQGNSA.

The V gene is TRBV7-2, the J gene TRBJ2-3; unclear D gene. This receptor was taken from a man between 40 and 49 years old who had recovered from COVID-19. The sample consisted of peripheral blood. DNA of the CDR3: TGTGCCAGCAGCATAAGCCTAGGTAGCACAGATACGCAGTATTTT. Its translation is CASSISLGSTDTQYF.